The 11 T cell receptor beta chains below all came from one sample that was sequenced in a study of T cell repertoires in cytomegalovirus infection. TCRdb analysed the reads with MiXCR anew, one entry per CDR3 protein. The sample yields 100,000 to 150,000 distinct CDR3 sequences, more than 20% seen once. These TCRs are of unknown antigen specificity. Sequencing input: PBMCs, sequenced either directly or after in vitro stimulation (not recorded which). These TCRs come from a human donor in good health (CMV status not recorded). Some clones in this sample may be carry-over from other donors' samples.

This clonotype has a handful of counts. The chain has TRBV28 and TRBJ2-5; tentatively, D is TRBD1 (5 bases). Trimming cost V 1 base and J 4 bases, with 16 bases left between them. Looked up from germline, CDR1 is MDHEN and CDR2 is SYDVKM. CDR3 length equals 16 residues. CDR3 amino acids: CASSLLVDSPRETQYF. The CDR3 nucleotides read TGTGCCAGCAGTTTATTGGTAGACAGCCCAAGAGAGACCCAGTACTTC.

The rearrangement links TRBV27 to TRBJ2-5; weak D call: TRBD1 (6 bases). Germline V gene lookup returns CDR1 MNHEY and CDR2 SMNVEV (reference sequence). The CDR3 contains 16 residues. Trimming shortened V by 5 bases and J by 0 bases, and 16 bases separated the two germline ends. The CDR3 sequence: CASSVTGRGYQETQYF. The CDR3 DNA sequence: TGTGCCAGCAGTGTTACAGGGAGAGGGTACCAAGAGACCCAGTACTTC.

V usage is TRBV6-1 and J usage is TRBJ1-2, with D possibly being TRBD1 (5 bases). Trimming took 7 bases from V and 4 from J, leaving 16 bases between them. The CDR3 runs to 14 residues. CDR1 MNHNS and CDR2 SASEGT come from the germline V gene. In DNA, the CDR3 is TGTGCCAGCAACCCGGGGCCCGCGGGCTATGGCTACACCTTC. Encoded protein: CASNPGPAGYGYTF.

This clonotype showed up just a few times. The chain carries TRBV7-2 and TRBJ1-1, with D unclear. The length of the CDR3 is 14 residues. Per germline, CDR1 SGHTA and CDR2 FQGNSA. With 0 bases removed from V and 3 bases from J, the gap between germline ends came to 8 bases. The CDR3 DNA sequence: TGTGCCAGCAGCTTAGCGACGCCGGACACTGAAGCTTTCTTT. This encodes CASSLATPDTEAFF.

This clonotype has a count of ten or more. The V call is TRBV2, the J call TRBJ1-5; TRBD1 matches 8 bases. CDR1 is SNHLY, CDR2 FYNNEI, per germline. V lost 6 bases, J lost 6 bases, and 10 bases stayed unmatched. The CDR3 is made up of 15 amino acids. CDR3 nucleotide sequence: TGTGCCAGCAGCGCCGGACAGGGTTTCTCTCAGCCCCAGCATTTT. This encodes CASSAGQGFSQPQHF. The complete variable domain, with remaining parts taken from reference TRBV2 and TRBJ1-5, reads EPEVTQTPSHQVTQMGQEVILRCVPISNHLYFYWYRQILGQKVEFLVSFYNNEISEKSEIFDDQFSVERPDGSNFTLKIRSTKLEDSAMYFCASSAGQGFSQPQHFGDGTRLSIL.

V usage is TRBV7-2 and J usage is TRBJ2-7; 7 bases are shared with TRBD1. In germline, CDR1 is SGHTA, CDR2 FQGNSA. The trim removed 5 bases at V and 3 bases at J, leaving 7 bases unmatched. The CDR3 contains 14 residues. For the CDR3, the DNA is TGTGCCAGCAGCCTATGGACAGGAATCTACGAGCAGTACTTC. Protein sequence: CASSLWTGIYEQYF.

The chain carries TRBV12-3 or TRBV12-4 and TRBJ1-1; weak D call: TRBD1 (5 bases). This CDR3 spans 14 amino acids. V was cut by 2 bases and J by 1 base, with 8 bases left in between. The CDR3 spells CASSLRGKNTEAFF. In DNA, the CDR3 is TGTGCCAGCAGTTTAAGGGGAAAGAACACTGAAGCTTTCTTT.

The chain couples TRBV28 to TRBJ1-5, with D perhaps TRBD1 (6 bases). Deletions cut 8 bases from V and 0 bases from J, with 11 bases between. This CDR3 is 14 amino acids long. Per germline, CDR1 MDHEN and CDR2 SYDVKM. CDR3 bases: TGTGCCAGCCACCGGGACATTAGCAATCAGCCCCAGCATTTT. It encodes CASHRDISNQPQHF.

This clonotype has only a few counts. The rearrangement uses TRBV12-3 or TRBV12-4 and TRBJ2-3, with D hard to call. V was pared by 2 bases and J by 3 bases, with 9 bases between. The CDR3 covers 14 residues. CDR3 coding DNA: TGTGCCAGCAGTTTACCTATGAGGACAGATACGCAGTATTTT. The encoded protein is CASSLPMRTDTQYF.

This clonotype turned up a few times. This chain uses TRBV4-2 with TRBJ2-3; weak D call: TRBD1 (5 bases). V lost 0 bases to trimming and J lost 4 bases, with 8 bases between them. Germline V CDR1 and CDR2: LGHNA, YNFKEQ. CDR3 length equals 14 residues. CDR3 sequence: CASSQEQGADTQYF. In DNA, the CDR3 is TGTGCCAGCAGCCAAGAGCAAGGGGCAGATACGCAGTATTTT.

The rearrangement joins TRBV7-9 to TRBJ2-1; 7 nucleotides match TRBD2. CDR3 length: 16 residues. Unmatched junction bases numbered 10, after V lost 5 bases and J lost 3 bases. Germline V CDR1 and CDR2: SEHNR, FQNEAQ (reference sequence). The CDR3 is CASSISKGTNYNEQFF. The CDR3 nucleotides are TGTGCCAGCAGCATCTCAAAAGGGACTAACTACAATGAGCAGTTCTTC. Drawing the rest from reference TRBV7-9 and TRBJ2-1, the complete variable domain is DTGVSQNPRHKITKRGQNVTFRCDPISEHNRLYWYRQTLGQGPEFLTYFQNEAQLEKSRLLSDRFSAERPKGSFSTLEIQRTEQGDSAMYLCASSISKGTNYNEQFFGPGTRLTVL.